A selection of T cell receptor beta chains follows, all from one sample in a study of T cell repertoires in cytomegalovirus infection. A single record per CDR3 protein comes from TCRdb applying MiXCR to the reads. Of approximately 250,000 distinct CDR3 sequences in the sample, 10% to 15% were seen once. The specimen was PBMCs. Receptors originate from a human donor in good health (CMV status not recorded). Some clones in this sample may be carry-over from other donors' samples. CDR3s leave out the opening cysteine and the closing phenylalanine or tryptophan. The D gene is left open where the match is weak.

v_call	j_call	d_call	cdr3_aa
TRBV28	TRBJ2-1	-	ASTPTVKNEQF
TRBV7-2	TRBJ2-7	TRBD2	ASSPLAGNEQY
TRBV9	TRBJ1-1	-	ASSVAGADTEAF
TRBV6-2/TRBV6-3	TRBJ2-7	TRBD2	ASSYSSLAGVISYEQY
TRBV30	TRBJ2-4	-	AWRAENIQY
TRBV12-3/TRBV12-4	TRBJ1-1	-	ASSLQGRTEAF
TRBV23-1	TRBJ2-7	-	ASSQRTFSRYEQY
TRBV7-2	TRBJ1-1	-	ASSSDVGKAF
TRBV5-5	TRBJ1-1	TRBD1	ASSLRGTGGRNTEAF
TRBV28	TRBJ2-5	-	ASSSPLNPGRYQETQY
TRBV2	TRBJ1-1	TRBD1	ASSVGQGRAF
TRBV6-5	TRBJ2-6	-	ASSSAGAGANVLT
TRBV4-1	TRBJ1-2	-	ASSRTRELLDYGYT
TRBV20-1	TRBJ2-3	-	SARDWLGPAQNTQY
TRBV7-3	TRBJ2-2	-	ASSLIVTGNTGELF
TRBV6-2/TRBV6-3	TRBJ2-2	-	ASTSSSPGELF
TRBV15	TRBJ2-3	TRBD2	ATSRELGGVNTDTQY
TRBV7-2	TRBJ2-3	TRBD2	ASSLRGSGRAHYSTDTQY
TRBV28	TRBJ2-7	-	ASSRLGISYEQY
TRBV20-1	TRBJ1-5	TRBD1	SAREIGQGGQPQH
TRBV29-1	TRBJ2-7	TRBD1	SPGGLANYEQY
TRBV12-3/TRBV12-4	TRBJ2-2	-	ASRIDRLTGELF
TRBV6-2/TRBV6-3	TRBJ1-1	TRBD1	ASSSTGGRTEAF
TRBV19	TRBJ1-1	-	ASSIVVGGTEAF
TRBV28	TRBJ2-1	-	ASSFRRVSYNEQF
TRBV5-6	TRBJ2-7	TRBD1	ASSLTGGAYEQY
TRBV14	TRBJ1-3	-	ASSQVRLTRGNTIY
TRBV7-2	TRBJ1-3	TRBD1	ASSLDPPRGGGRNTIY
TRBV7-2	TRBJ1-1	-	ASSLGISNTEAF
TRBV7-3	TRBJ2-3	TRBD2	ASSLGLAGSTDTQY
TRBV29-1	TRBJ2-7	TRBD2	SVGLAGGLSSYEQY
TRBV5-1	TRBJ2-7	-	ASSLGLGGLYEQY
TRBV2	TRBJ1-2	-	ASSPLRANYGYT
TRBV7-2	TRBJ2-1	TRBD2	ASSRTSGNIDEQF
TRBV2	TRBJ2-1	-	ASSDSRGSYNEQF
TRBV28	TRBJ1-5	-	ASVIAGMSQPQH
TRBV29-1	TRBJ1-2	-	SVGDRSDNGYT
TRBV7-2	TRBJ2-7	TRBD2	ASSPRLAGLYEQY
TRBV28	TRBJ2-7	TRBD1	ASSQPGTGNEQY
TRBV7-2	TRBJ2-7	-	ASSFYYEQY
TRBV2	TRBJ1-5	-	ASRGDRFPSGPQH
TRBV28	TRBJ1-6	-	ASRPPDSLSPLH
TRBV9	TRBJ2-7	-	ASSVQPVDKQY
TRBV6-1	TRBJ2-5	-	ASSRGATRETQY
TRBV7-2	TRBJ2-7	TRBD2	ASSLYGTSGKTYEQY
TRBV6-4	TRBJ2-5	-	ASSDGEGRVYETQY
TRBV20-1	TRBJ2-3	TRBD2	SAREKKAGGADTQY
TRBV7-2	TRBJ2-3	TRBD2	ASSLEAGLAGDDRDTQY
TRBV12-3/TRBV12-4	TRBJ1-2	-	ASSPSGGNYGYT
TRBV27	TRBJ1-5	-	ASSLSYNQPQH
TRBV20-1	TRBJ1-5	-	SANPGGNQPQH
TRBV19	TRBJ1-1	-	ASSRGRATEAF
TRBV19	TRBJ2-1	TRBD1	ASSIDSGQGPGNEQF
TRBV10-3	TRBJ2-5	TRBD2	AISDRLAGGKETQY